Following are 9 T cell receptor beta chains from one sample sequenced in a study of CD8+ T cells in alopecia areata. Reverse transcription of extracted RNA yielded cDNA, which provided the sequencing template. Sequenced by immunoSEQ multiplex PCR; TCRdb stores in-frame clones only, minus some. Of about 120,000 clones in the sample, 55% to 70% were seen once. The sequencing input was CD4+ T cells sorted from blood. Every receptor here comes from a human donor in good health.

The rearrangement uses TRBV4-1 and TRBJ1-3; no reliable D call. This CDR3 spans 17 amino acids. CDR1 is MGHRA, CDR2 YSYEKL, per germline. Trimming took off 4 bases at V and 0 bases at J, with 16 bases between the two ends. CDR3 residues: CASSRLGNPHSGNTIYF. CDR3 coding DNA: TGCGCCAGCAGCCGCCTGGGGAATCCGCACTCTGGAAACACCATATATTTT.

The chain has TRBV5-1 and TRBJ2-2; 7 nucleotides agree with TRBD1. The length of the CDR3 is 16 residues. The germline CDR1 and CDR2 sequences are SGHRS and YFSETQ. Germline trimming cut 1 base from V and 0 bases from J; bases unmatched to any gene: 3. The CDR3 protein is CASSLMGTANTGELFF. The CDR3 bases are TGCGCCAGCAGCTTGATGGGGACAGCGAACACCGGGGAGCTGTTTTTT.

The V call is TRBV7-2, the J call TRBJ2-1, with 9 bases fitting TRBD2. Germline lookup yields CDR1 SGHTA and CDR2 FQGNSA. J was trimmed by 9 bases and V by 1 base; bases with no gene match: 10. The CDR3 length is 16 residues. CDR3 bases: TGTGCCAGCAGCTTAGATCAAGCGGGGGGTGAGGGTGAGCAGTTCTTC. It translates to CASSLDQAGGEGEQFF.

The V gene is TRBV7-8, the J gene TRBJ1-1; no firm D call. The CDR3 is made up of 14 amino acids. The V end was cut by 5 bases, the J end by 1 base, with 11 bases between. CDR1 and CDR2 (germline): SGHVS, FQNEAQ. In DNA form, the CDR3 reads TGTGCCAGCAGCCCCTTGGCCCGGAACACTGAAGCTTTCTTT. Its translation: CASSPLARNTEAFF.

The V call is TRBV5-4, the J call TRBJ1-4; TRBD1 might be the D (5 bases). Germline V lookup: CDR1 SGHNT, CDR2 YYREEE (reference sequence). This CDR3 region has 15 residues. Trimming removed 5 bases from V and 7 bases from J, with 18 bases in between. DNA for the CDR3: TGTGCCAGCAGTCTTTCTCAGGGAAGGGGTGAAAAACTGTTTTTT. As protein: CASSLSQGRGEKLFF. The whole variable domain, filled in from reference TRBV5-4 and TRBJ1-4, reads ETGVTQSPTHLIKTRGQQVTLRCSSQSGHNTVSWYQQALGQGPQFIFQYYREEENGRGNFPPRFSGLQFPNYSSELNVNALELDDSALYLCASSLSQGRGEKLFFGSGTQLSVL.

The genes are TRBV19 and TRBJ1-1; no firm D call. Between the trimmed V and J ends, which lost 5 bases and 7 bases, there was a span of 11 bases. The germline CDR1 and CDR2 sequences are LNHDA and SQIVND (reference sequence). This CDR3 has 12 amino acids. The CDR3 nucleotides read TGTGCCAGTAGTCCCACGGTTGGTGAAGCTTTCTTT. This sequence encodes CASSPTVGEAFF. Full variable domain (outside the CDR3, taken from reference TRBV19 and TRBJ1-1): DGGITQSPKYLFRKEGQNVTLSCEQNLNHDAMYWYRQDPGQGLRLIYYSQIVNDFQKGDIAEGYSVSREKKESFPLTVTSAQKNPTAFYLCASSPTVGEAFFGQGTRLTVV.

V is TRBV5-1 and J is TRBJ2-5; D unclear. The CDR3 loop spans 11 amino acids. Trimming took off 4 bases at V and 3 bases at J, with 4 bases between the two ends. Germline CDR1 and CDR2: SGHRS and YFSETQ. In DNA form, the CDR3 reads TGCGCCAGCAGCATAGAAGAGACCCAGTACTTC. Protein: CASSIEETQYF.

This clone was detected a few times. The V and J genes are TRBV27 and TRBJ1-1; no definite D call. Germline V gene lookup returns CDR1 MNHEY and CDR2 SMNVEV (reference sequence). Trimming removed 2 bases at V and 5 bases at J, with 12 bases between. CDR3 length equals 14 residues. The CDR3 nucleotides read TGTGCCAGCAGTTTAGCCCGAGGACGAACTGAAGCTTTCTTT. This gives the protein CASSLARGRTEAFF.

The CDR3 protein is CASSPRDPYEQYF. The CDR3 coding sequence is TGCGCCAGCAGCCCCCGGGACCCCTACGAGCAGTACTTC. This chain uses TRBV5-1 with TRBJ2-7; D could derive from TRBD1 or TRBD2 (5 bases each). The CDR3 length is 13 residues. Looked up from germline, CDR1 is SGHRS and CDR2 is YFSETQ. The germline V and J ends were trimmed by 4 bases and 2 bases, with 10 bases remaining between them. Drawing the rest from reference TRBV5-1 and TRBJ2-7, the complete variable domain is KAGVTQTPRYLIKTRGQQVTLSCSPISGHRSVSWYQQTPGQGLQFLFEYFSETQRNKGNFPGRFSGRQFSNSRSEMNVSTLELGDSALYLCASSPRDPYEQYFGPGTRLTVT.